This entry features one TCR beta chain sequence. V lost 5 bases and J 2 bases, leaving 13 bases between the germline ends. This CDR3 region has 15 residues. In germline, CDR1 is LNHDA, CDR2 SQIVND (reference sequence). This specimen comes from a study of blood T cell repertoires in COVID-19. TCRdb's table, derived via immunoSEQ multiplex PCR, lists solely in-frame clones and lacks some. The repertoire holds a few hundred thousand clones, with about 90% as singletons. Source material: peripheral blood. This sequence joins TRBV19 and TRBJ2-1; a possible D gene is TRBD1 (5 bases). This TCR was recovered from a man aged 18 to 35 with active or convalescent COVID-19. In nucleotides, the CDR3 is TGTGCCAGTAGTCCCTACAGGATTGCCTACAATGAGCAGTTCTTC. Translation: CASSPYRIAYNEQFF. Filled out from reference TRBV19 and TRBJ2-1, the complete variable domain reads DGGITQSPKYLFRKEGQNVTLSCEQNLNHDAMYWYRQDPGQGLRLIYYSQIVNDFQKGDIAEGYSVSREKKESFPLTVTSAQKNPTAFYLCASSPYRIAYNEQFFGPGTRLTVL.